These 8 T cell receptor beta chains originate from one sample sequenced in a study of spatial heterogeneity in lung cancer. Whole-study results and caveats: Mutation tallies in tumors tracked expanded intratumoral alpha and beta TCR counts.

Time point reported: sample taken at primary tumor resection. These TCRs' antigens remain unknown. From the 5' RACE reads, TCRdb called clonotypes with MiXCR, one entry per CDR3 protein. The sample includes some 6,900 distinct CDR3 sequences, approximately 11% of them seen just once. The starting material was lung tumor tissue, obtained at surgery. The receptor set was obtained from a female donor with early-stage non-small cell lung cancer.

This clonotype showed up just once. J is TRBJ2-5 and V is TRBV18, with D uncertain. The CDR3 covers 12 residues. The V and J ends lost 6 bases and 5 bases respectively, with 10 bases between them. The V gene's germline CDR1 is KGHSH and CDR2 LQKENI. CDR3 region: CASSPPGETQYF. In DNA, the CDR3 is TGTGCCAGCTCGCCGCCCGGGGAGACCCAGTACTTC.

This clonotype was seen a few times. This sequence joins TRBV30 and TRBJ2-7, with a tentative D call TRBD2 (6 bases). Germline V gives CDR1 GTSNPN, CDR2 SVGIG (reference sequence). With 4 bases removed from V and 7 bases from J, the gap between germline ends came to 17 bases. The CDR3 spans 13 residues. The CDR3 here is CAWTTDLGGEQYF. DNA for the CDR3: TGTGCCTGGACCACGGACCTTGGGGGGGAGCAGTACTTC.

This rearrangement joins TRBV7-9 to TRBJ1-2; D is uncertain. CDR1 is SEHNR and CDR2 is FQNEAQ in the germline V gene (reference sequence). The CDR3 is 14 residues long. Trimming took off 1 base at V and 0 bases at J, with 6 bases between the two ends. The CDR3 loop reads CASSLGGSNYGYTF. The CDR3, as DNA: TGTGCCAGCAGCTTAGGCGGGTCTAACTATGGCTACACCTTC.

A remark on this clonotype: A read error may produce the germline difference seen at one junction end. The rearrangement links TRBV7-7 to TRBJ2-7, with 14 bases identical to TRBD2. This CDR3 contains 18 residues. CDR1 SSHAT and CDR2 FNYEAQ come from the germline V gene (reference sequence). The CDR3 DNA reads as TGTGCTAGCAGCGGTGGACTAGCGGGGGGCCTAGCCGCCTACGAGCAGTACTTC. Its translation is CASSGGLAGGLAAYEQYF. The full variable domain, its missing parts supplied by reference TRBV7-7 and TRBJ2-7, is GAGVSQSPRYKVTKRGQDVTLRCDPISSHATLYWYQQALGQGPEFLTYFNYEAQPDKSGLPSDRFSAERPEGSISTLTIQRTEQRDSAMYRCASSGGLAGGLAAYEQYFGPGTRLTVT.

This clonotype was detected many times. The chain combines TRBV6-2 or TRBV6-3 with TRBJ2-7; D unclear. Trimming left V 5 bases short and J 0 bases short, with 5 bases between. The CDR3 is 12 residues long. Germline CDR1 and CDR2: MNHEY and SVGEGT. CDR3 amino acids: CASSPSSYEQYF. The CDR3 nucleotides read TGTGCCAGCAGTCCCTCCTCCTACGAGCAGTACTTC.

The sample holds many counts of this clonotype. CDR3 amino acids: CASSQDDRGASTNEKLFF. The CDR3 region has the DNA TGCGCCAGCAGCCAAGACGACAGGGGTGCATCAACTAATGAAAAACTGTTTTTT. This chain connects TRBV4-3 to TRBJ1-4; 8 bases are shared with TRBD1. The CDR3 spans 18 residues. The germline V gene encodes CDR1 LGHNA and CDR2 YSLEER. The J segment lost 0 bases and the V segment lost 0 bases, leaving 6 bases of the junction unmatched.

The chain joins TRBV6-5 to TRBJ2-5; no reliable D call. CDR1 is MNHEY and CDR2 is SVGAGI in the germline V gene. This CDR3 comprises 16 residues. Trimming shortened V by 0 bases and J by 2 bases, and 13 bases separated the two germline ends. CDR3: CASSYSGTAFQETQYF. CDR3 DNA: TGTGCCAGCAGTTACTCGGGAACAGCCTTTCAAGAGACCCAGTACTTC.

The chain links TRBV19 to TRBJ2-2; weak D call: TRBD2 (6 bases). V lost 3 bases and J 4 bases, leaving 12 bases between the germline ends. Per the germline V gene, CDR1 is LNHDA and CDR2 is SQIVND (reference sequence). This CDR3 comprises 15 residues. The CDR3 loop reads CASSIWRGFTGELFF. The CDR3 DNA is TGTGCCAGTAGTATTTGGCGGGGCTTCACCGGGGAGCTGTTTTTT.